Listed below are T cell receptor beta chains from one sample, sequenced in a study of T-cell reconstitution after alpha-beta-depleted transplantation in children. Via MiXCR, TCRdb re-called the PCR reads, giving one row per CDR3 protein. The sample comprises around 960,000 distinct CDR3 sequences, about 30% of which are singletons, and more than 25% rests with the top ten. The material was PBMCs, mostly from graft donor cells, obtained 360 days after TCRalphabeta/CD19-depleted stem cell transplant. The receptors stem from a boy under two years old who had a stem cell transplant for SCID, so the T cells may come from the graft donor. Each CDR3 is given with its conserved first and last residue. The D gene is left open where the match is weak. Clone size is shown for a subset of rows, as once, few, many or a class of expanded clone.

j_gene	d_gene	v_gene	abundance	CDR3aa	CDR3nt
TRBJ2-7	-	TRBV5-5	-	CASSWVGSGSYEQYF	TGTGCCAGCAGCTGGGTCGGGAGCGGCTCCTACGAGCAGTACTTC
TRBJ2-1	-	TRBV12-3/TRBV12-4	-	CASSLAPASGSEQFF	TGTGCCAGCAGTTTAGCGCCGGCGTCCGGCAGTGAGCAGTTCTTC
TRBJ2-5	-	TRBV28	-	CASRPGRETQYF	TGTGCCAGCAGACCAGGACGAGAGACCCAGTACTTC
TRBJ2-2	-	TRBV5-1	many	CASSSLGQAGELFF	TGCGCCAGCAGCTCCCTCGGGCAAGCCGGGGAGCTGTTTTTT
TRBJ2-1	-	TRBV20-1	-	CSAREVRGGGEQFF	TGCAGTGCTAGAGAGGTTCGGGGAGGCGGTGAGCAGTTCTTC
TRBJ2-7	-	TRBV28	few	CASSPTPREAYSYEQYF	TGTGCCAGCAGTCCCACCCCCAGGGAGGCTTACTCCTACGAGCAGTACTTC
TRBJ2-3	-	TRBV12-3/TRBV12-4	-	CASSLGKHTDTQYF	TGTGCCAGCAGTTTGGGCAAGCACACAGATACGCAGTATTTT
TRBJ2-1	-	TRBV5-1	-	CASQKSFPVDSGFYNEQFF	TGCGCCAGCCAGAAATCCTTCCCCGTTGACAGCGGATTTTACAATGAGCAGTTCTTC
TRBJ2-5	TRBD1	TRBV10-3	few	CAISVDRVQETQYF	TGTGCCATCAGTGTCGACAGGGTGCAAGAGACCCAGTACTTC
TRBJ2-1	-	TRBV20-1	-	CSARQPGHGTWGSYNEQFF	TGCAGTGCCAGACAACCGGGACATGGGACCTGGGGCTCCTACAATGAGCAGTTCTTC
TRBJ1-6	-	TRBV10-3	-	CAISESMSVKSPLHF	TGTGCCATCAGTGAGTCGATGTCAGTCAAATCACCCCTCCACTTT
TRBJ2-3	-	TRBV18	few	CASSYVDRIADTQYF	TGTGCCAGCTCCTACGTTGACAGGATTGCAGATACGCAGTATTTT
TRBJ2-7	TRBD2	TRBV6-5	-	CASSYSAGRAYEQYF	TGTGCCAGCAGTTACTCGGCAGGGAGGGCCTACGAGCAGTACTTC
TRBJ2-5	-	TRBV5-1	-	CASSLDWTLETQYF	TGCGCCAGCAGCTTGGATTGGACGTTAGAGACCCAGTACTTC
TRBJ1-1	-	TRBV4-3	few	CASSQPDRGNMNTEAFF	TGCGCCAGCAGCCAACCGGACCGGGGGAACATGAACACTGAAGCTTTCTTT
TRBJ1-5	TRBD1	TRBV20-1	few	CSAGQGLNQPQHF	TGCAGTGCCGGACAGGGTTTGAATCAGCCCCAGCATTTT
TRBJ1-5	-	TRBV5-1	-	CASSPVTGSNQPQHF	TGCGCCAGCAGCCCTGTGACAGGTAGCAATCAGCCCCAGCATTTT
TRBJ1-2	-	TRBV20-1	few	CSARPSAAVYGYTF	TGCAGTGCTAGGCCGTCGGCAGCAGTATATGGCTACACCTTC
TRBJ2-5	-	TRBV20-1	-	CSAHLNYQETQYF	TGCAGTGCTCATCTAAACTACCAAGAGACCCAGTACTTC
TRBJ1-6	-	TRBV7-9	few	CASSPPDPSPLHF	TGTGCCAGCAGCCCACCGGACCCTTCACCCCTCCACTTT
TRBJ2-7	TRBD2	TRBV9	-	CASTAGAYSYEQYF	TGTGCCAGCACAGCGGGGGCCTACTCCTACGAGCAGTACTTC
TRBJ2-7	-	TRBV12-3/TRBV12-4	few	CASSHQSYEQYF	TGTGCCAGCAGTCACCAGAGCTACGAGCAGTACTTC
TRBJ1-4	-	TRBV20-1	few	CSAREPDGGWSEKLFF	TGCAGTGCTAGAGAACCGGACGGTGGGTGGTCCGAAAAACTGTTTTTT
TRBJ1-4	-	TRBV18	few	CASSLKWDGNEKLFF	TGTGCCAGCTCCTTGAAATGGGACGGGAATGAAAAACTGTTTTTT
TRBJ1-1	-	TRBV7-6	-	CASSPRWSGWGNTEAFF	TGTGCCAGCAGCCCCCGATGGTCAGGGTGGGGAAACACTGAAGCTTTCTTT
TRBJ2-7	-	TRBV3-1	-	CASSHQGRGYEQYF	TGTGCCAGCAGCCATCAGGGACGGGGCTACGAGCAGTACTTC
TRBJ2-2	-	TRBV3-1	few	CASSQFVITGELFF	TGTGCCAGCAGCCAATTCGTGATCACCGGGGAGCTGTTTTTT
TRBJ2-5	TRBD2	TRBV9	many	CASSPMRTGGQETQYF	TGTGCCAGCAGCCCTATGCGCACCGGGGGGCAAGAGACCCAGTACTTC
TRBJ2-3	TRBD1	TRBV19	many	CASAPGGHATDTQYF	TGTGCCAGTGCCCCAGGGGGACATGCCACAGATACGCAGTATTTT
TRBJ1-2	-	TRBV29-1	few	CSVSDSPYGYTF	TGCAGCGTTTCGGACAGTCCCTATGGCTACACCTTC
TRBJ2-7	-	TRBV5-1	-	CASSPILSSYEQYF	TGCGCCAGCAGCCCTATTCTTAGCTCCTACGAGCAGTACTTC
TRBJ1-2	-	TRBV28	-	CASSSPDSFGGHGYTF	TGTGCCAGCAGTTCACCTGACAGTTTCGGGGGCCATGGCTACACCTTC
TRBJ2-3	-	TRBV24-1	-	CATSDSEQGTGTDTQYF	TGTGCCACCAGTGATTCCGAACAGGGAACGGGCACAGATACGCAGTATTTT
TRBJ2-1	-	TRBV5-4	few	CASSLEGERLPLLYNEQFF	TGTGCCAGCAGCTTGGAGGGCGAGCGGCTCCCTCTTCTATACAATGAGCAGTTCTTC
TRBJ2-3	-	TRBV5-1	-	CASSPKGRTPSTQYF	TGCGCCAGCAGCCCAAAGGGGCGGACTCCCAGTACGCAGTATTTT
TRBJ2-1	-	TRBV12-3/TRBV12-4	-	CASSPDGRVRDNEQFF	TGTGCCAGCAGTCCCGACGGCAGGGTAAGGGACAATGAGCAGTTCTTC
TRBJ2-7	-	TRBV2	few	CASTLGTFSYEQYF	TGTGCCAGCACTCTCGGGACATTCTCCTACGAGCAGTACTTC
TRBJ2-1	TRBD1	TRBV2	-	CASLLDRQGGMGQFF	TGTGCCAGCCTACTTGATCGACAGGGGGGAATGGGGCAGTTCTTC
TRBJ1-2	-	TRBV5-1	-	CASSLGQDYGYTF	TGCGCCAGCAGCTTGGGACAGGACTATGGCTACACCTTC
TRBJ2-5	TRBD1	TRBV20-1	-	CSARDHRRGQETQYF	TGCAGTGCTAGAGATCATCGCAGGGGGCAAGAGACCCAGTACTTC